This T cell receptor (beta chain) was obtained from a study of blood T cell repertoires in COVID-19 (dated by TCRdb to the early 2020s). For context, the study as a whole: Samples from collaborators originated in the United States, Italy and Spain and spanned both the acute and convalescent phases of COVID-19. HLA class I and class II types, where available, came from metadata supplied by the sample provider rather than from assay-based typing. The sample metadata nearly always contained a de-identified subject ID, COVID-19 status, age in years and sex. Samples came from the ongoing ImmuneRACE study (first 160 participants) plus 1,254 subjects from 6 global collaborators. The prospective study material was composed of cDNA or gDNA derived from T cells, B-cell-depleted T cells, or PBMCs. The repertoires were released in a freely available public database intended as a resource for research on the immune response to SARS-CoV-2. Subjects who had been exposed to COVID-19, were actively infected with it, or had recovered from it provided the deeply sampled blood TCRbeta repertoires that made up the dataset.

TCRbeta CDR3 regions were amplified from genomic DNA using the immunoSEQ Assay, a bias-controlled multiplex PCR. The source study handled its data this way. Within the assay, amplification of reference gene primers was used to estimate how many nucleated cells each sample contained. To quantify the absolute abundance of each unique TCRbeta CDR3 rearrangement, sequence reads were collapsed and filtered. Productive Simpson clonality was computed per sample as the square root of Simpson's diversity index over productive rearrangements. In TCRdb, the immuneACCESS table is reduced to in-frame sequences with V and J assigned. These tables do not hold every clone; where another copy was compared, an unresolved V gene accounts for under half, and the others remain unexplained. V, J and clone size derive from that table, while D and trimming were established from the DNA sequence. The sample has 250,000 to 300,000 clones on record, nearly 90% of them singletons. Approximately 10% of the sample is taken by the ten largest.

At the junction V is shortened by 1 base and J by 0 bases, with 15 bases in between. The germline V gene sets CDR1 to MGHRA and CDR2 to YSYEKL. Spanning cysteine to phenylalanine, the CDR3 consists of 17 amino acids. Just the 51-base CDR3 DNA is kept, in frame starting at base 1. One collaborating source in Seattle enrolled patients while the patients were actively infected and followed the patients over time throughout the course of disease. Each collaborating institution followed its own protocols to collect whole blood in K2EDTA tubes. For TCRbeta analysis, collaborator samples were shipped as frozen whole blood, as isolated PBMCs, or as DNA extracted from either sample type. Concerning this clone itself: Its antigen remains undetermined. Within one base of it there is no much larger clone, and no base qualities were kept.

Summary of the overall study and its limitations: The quantity of clinical and demographic metadata differed by source and by participant and was supplied without curation.

The TCR sequence derives from a woman younger than 45 with COVID-19, enrolled during active disease. Sequencing was performed on peripheral blood. In this chain, TRBV4-1 is recombined with TRBJ1-2, and perhaps TRBD1 as D gene, on 6 matching bases. This receptor has the CDR3 CASSQGRRGGSNYGYTF. DNA sequence: TGCGCCAGCAGCCAAGGGCGTAGGGGGGGGTCTAACTATGGCTACACCTTC.